This is a list of T cell receptor beta chains from one sample in a study of identical twins. Each CDR3 protein gets one entry after TCRdb re-called the 5' RACE reads with MiXCR. In the table there are some 1,700,000 distinct CDR3 sequences, roughly a third of which are singletons. Sequencing input: cord blood. These receptors originate from a newborn girl in good health. Both conserved end residues are part of each CDR3. Each record gives: V gene, D gene, clone size, J gene, CDR3 protein, CDR3 DNA. A D gene is named only where the DNA matches it firmly. Rows give clone size only sometimes, using once, few, many, or a class for an expanded clone.

v_call: TRBV25-1; d_call: .; clone_size: .; j_call: TRBJ1-6; cdr3_aa: CASKRQGISPLHF; cdr3_nt: TGTGCCAGCAAGCGGCAGGGTATTTCACCCCTCCACTTT
v_call: TRBV29-1; d_call: .; clone_size: few; j_call: TRBJ1-1; cdr3_aa: CSVGTHREAFF; cdr3_nt: TGCAGCGTAGGTACTCACCGTGAAGCTTTCTTT
v_call: TRBV7-7; d_call: .; clone_size: few; j_call: TRBJ2-5; cdr3_aa: CASSLAVTGQETQYF; cdr3_nt: TGTGCCAGCAGCTTAGCGGTGACAGGCCAAGAGACCCAGTACTTC
v_call: TRBV20-1; d_call: .; clone_size: .; j_call: TRBJ1-4; cdr3_aa: CSARRTGTSNEKLFF; cdr3_nt: TGCAGTGCTCGGAGAACCGGGACATCTAATGAAAAACTGTTTTTT
v_call: TRBV5-1; d_call: TRBD1; clone_size: .; j_call: TRBJ2-7; cdr3_aa: CASSFDRVDEQYF; cdr3_nt: TGCGCCAGCAGCTTTGACAGGGTCGACGAGCAGTACTTC
v_call: TRBV11-1; d_call: .; clone_size: many; j_call: TRBJ2-1; cdr3_aa: CASTSAHNEQFF; cdr3_nt: TGTGCCAGCACCTCAGCACACAATGAGCAGTTCTTC
v_call: TRBV5-1; d_call: .; clone_size: few; j_call: TRBJ2-3; cdr3_aa: CASSLVGDPSTDTQYF; cdr3_nt: TGCGCCAGCAGCTTGGTAGGAGACCCCAGCACAGATACGCAGTATTTT
v_call: TRBV7-2; d_call: .; clone_size: .; j_call: TRBJ2-1; cdr3_aa: CASSLVVVGDNEQFF; cdr3_nt: TGTGCCAGCAGCTTAGTGGTAGTCGGCGACAATGAGCAGTTCTTC
v_call: TRBV9; d_call: TRBD2; clone_size: .; j_call: TRBJ2-1; cdr3_aa: CASSPGTSGRNNEQFF; cdr3_nt: TGTGCCAGCAGCCCTGGGACTAGCGGGAGAAATAATGAGCAGTTCTTC
v_call: TRBV7-2; d_call: TRBD2; clone_size: .; j_call: TRBJ2-5; cdr3_aa: CASSLVGTSGSGGYERYF; cdr3_nt: TGTGCCAGCAGCTTAGTTGGGACTAGCGGGAGTGGGGGATACGAGCGGTACTTC
v_call: TRBV6-1; d_call: .; clone_size: .; j_call: TRBJ2-4; cdr3_aa: CASSEGAFGKNIQYF; cdr3_nt: TGTGCCAGCAGTGAAGGCGCCTTTGGCAAAAACATTCAGTACTTC
v_call: TRBV20-1; d_call: TRBD2; clone_size: .; j_call: TRBJ2-1; cdr3_aa: CSARDLLRIRTSGRWDEQFF; cdr3_nt: TGCAGTGCTAGAGATCTCTTGCGGATAAGGACTAGCGGGAGATGGGATGAGCAGTTCTTC
v_call: TRBV2; d_call: .; clone_size: few; j_call: TRBJ1-2; cdr3_aa: CASSSNSYGYTF; cdr3_nt: TGTGCCAGCAGTTCGAACAGCTATGGCTACACCTTC
v_call: TRBV5-1; d_call: .; clone_size: few; j_call: TRBJ2-7; cdr3_aa: CASSSLARDEQYF; cdr3_nt: TGCGCCAGCAGCTCCCTCGCGAGGGACGAGCAGTACTTC
v_call: TRBV11-3; d_call: TRBD2; clone_size: few; j_call: TRBJ2-1; cdr3_aa: CASSKSGRANEQFF; cdr3_nt: TGTGCCAGCAGCAAAAGCGGGAGGGCCAATGAGCAGTTCTTC
v_call: TRBV29-1; d_call: .; clone_size: few; j_call: TRBJ1-2; cdr3_aa: CSVEQDNYGYTF; cdr3_nt: TGCAGCGTTGAACAGGACAACTATGGCTACACCTTC
v_call: TRBV5-1; d_call: .; clone_size: .; j_call: TRBJ1-1; cdr3_aa: CASSLNSLNTEAFF; cdr3_nt: TGCGCCAGCAGCTTGAACAGCTTGAACACTGAAGCTTTCTTT
v_call: TRBV20-1; d_call: TRBD2; clone_size: .; j_call: TRBJ2-7; cdr3_aa: CSARRGGGPNEQYF; cdr3_nt: TGCAGTGCTAGACGGGGGGGTGGCCCTAACGAGCAGTACTTC
v_call: TRBV25-1; d_call: .; clone_size: few; j_call: TRBJ1-2; cdr3_aa: CASRTSYGYTF; cdr3_nt: TGTGCCAGCCGGACATCCTATGGCTACACCTTC
v_call: TRBV11-2; d_call: .; clone_size: .; j_call: TRBJ2-7; cdr3_aa: CASSLTPGAARYF; cdr3_nt: TGTGCCAGCAGCTTAACCCCAGGGGCCGCACGGTACTTC
v_call: TRBV5-1; d_call: .; clone_size: .; j_call: TRBJ1-2; cdr3_aa: CASRVSQGNYGYTF; cdr3_nt: TGCGCCAGCAGAGTTTCGCAAGGGAACTATGGCTACACCTTC
v_call: TRBV20-1; d_call: .; clone_size: few; j_call: TRBJ2-7; cdr3_aa: CSAKVPYEQYF; cdr3_nt: TGCAGTGCTAAGGTCCCTTACGAGCAGTACTTC
v_call: TRBV6-5; d_call: .; clone_size: few; j_call: TRBJ2-2; cdr3_aa: CASSGRENTGELFF; cdr3_nt: TGTGCCAGCAGTGGTCGGGAGAACACCGGGGAGCTGTTTTTT
v_call: TRBV11-2; d_call: .; clone_size: few; j_call: TRBJ2-7; cdr3_aa: CASRFDYYEQYF; cdr3_nt: TGTGCCAGCAGGTTTGACTACTACGAGCAGTACTTC
v_call: TRBV12-3/TRBV12-4; d_call: .; clone_size: .; j_call: TRBJ2-7; cdr3_aa: CASSFPAALEEQYF; cdr3_nt: TGTGCCAGCAGTTTCCCCGCGGCGTTGGAGGAGCAGTACTTC
v_call: TRBV9; d_call: .; clone_size: .; j_call: TRBJ2-2; cdr3_aa: CASSVASANTGELFF; cdr3_nt: TGTGCCAGCAGCGTAGCTAGTGCGAACACCGGGGAGCTGTTTTTT
v_call: TRBV20-1; d_call: .; clone_size: .; j_call: TRBJ1-5; cdr3_aa: CSAPGDGNQPQHF; cdr3_nt: TGCAGTGCCCCGGGGGATGGGAATCAGCCCCAGCATTTT
v_call: TRBV19; d_call: .; clone_size: few; j_call: TRBJ1-2; cdr3_aa: CASTSGPLNYGYTF; cdr3_nt: TGTGCCAGTACCTCCGGGCCCTTGAACTATGGCTACACCTTC
v_call: TRBV5-1; d_call: TRBD1; clone_size: .; j_call: TRBJ2-1; cdr3_aa: CASSLGGTGNNEQFF; cdr3_nt: TGCGCCAGCAGCTTGGGGGGGACAGGGAACAATGAGCAGTTCTTC
v_call: TRBV27; d_call: TRBD2; clone_size: .; j_call: TRBJ2-1; cdr3_aa: CASGIAGGSSYNEQFF; cdr3_nt: TGTGCCAGCGGTATAGCGGGCGGCAGCTCCTATAATGAGCAGTTCTTC
v_call: TRBV6-5; d_call: .; clone_size: .; j_call: TRBJ1-2; cdr3_aa: CASSYSTGTYGYTF; cdr3_nt: TGTGCCAGCAGTTACTCTACAGGGACCTATGGCTACACCTTC
v_call: TRBV12-3/TRBV12-4; d_call: TRBD2; clone_size: .; j_call: TRBJ2-1; cdr3_aa: CASGSGERERHNEQFF; cdr3_nt: TGTGCCAGCGGATCAGGTGAGCGGGAGCGACACAATGAGCAGTTCTTC
v_call: TRBV5-4; d_call: TRBD1; clone_size: .; j_call: TRBJ2-2; cdr3_aa: CASSLRQGSFTGELFF; cdr3_nt: TGTGCCAGCAGCTTAAGACAGGGATCGTTCACCGGGGAGCTGTTTTTT
v_call: TRBV5-5; d_call: .; clone_size: .; j_call: TRBJ1-1; cdr3_aa: CASSLSGRAEAFF; cdr3_nt: TGTGCCAGCAGCTTATCCGGACGTGCTGAAGCTTTCTTT
v_call: TRBV20-1; d_call: TRBD2; clone_size: .; j_call: TRBJ2-7; cdr3_aa: CSAPNSGRAQSEQYF; cdr3_nt: TGCAGTGCTCCGAATAGCGGGAGGGCCCAGTCCGAGCAGTACTTC
v_call: TRBV10-3; d_call: .; clone_size: few; j_call: TRBJ2-7; cdr3_aa: CAISGGYGAYEQYF; cdr3_nt: TGTGCCATCAGTGGGGGTTATGGGGCCTACGAGCAGTACTTC
v_call: TRBV20-1; d_call: .; clone_size: .; j_call: TRBJ1-4; cdr3_aa: CSARSGIGEKLFF; cdr3_nt: TGCAGTGCTAGATCCGGGATAGGGGAAAAACTGTTTTTT